This T cell receptor (beta chain) is drawn from a study of blood T cells in healthy people across ages. Across the study: Template-switching capture recovered about one barcoded beta molecule per two T cells.

Primers used in a second PCR of roughly 6 to 12 cycles were a sample-barcoded 5' primer and a J-beta primer mix. TCRdb ran MiXCR on the 5' RACE reads and lists one entry per CDR3 protein. The data show almost 1 million distinct CDR3 sequences, roughly 51% seen once. This clonotype has a handful of counts. Total RNA was isolated from each sample in quantities of at least 6 micrograms. Germline V lookup: CDR1 LGHDT, CDR2 YNNKEL (reference sequence). The CDR3 loop spans 16 amino acids. V was pared by 6 bases and J by 3 bases, with 12 bases of the junction left unmatched. The source material was blood. The sequence derives from a woman aged 55-75 years in good health. The V gene is TRBV3-1, the J gene TRBJ2-5; 8 nucleotides align to TRBD2. Written as DNA, the CDR3 is TGTGCCAGCAGGCGATACCCAACTAGCGGAAAAGAGACCCAGTACTTC. Translation: CASRRYPTSGKETQYF.